This TCR beta chain was captured in a study of sequential checkpoint blockade in melanoma. Study-wide context: Each arm's sequence ended with maintenance nivolumab.

The CDR3 is made up of 16 amino acids. Germline V gene data show CDR1 as LGHNA and CDR2 as YSLEER. With V trimmed by 4 bases and J by 4 bases, 11 bases remained unmatched. Sequenced by immunoSEQ multiplex PCR; TCRdb stores in-frame clones only, minus some. The table lists roughly 16,000 clones, 70% of them singletons, with about 10% in the top ten. Regarding treatment: randomized to nivolumab then ipilimumab (arm A) or the reverse (arm B). DNA-damaging chemotherapy had not been given to any patient beforehand. Sorted cells were live CD3+CD8+, lacking CD19 and CD56, from PBMCs. The clonotype comes from a human donor with melanoma. V is TRBV4-3 and J is TRBJ2-3, with 7 bases aligning to TRBD2. The sample here was CD8+ T cells sorted from blood (inferred from file names), taken from a patient given nivolumab and ipilimumab in sequence. The CDR3 nucleotides read TGCGCCAGCAGCCGCAATACACGGCGGGAGTCAGATACGCAGTATTTT. Its protein is CASSRNTRRESDTQYF.